One sample yielded the 10 T cell receptor beta chains listed below, sequenced in a study of blood T cells in healthy people across ages. Then a second PCR, running roughly 7 to 11 cycles, was carried out with a sample-barcoded 5' primer and a J-beta primer mix. One entry per CDR3 protein results from TCRdb running MiXCR on the 5' RACE reads. Found here are some 710,000 distinct CDR3 sequences, approximately 21% of them singletons; the top ten hold approximately 20%. The sample comprised blood. The receptors stem from a man between 65 and 85 years old in good health.

The genes are TRBV12-3 or TRBV12-4 and TRBJ2-1; TRBD1 aligns across 10 bases. J lost 8 bases, V lost 5 bases, and 9 bases had no gene match. The CDR3 is made up of 15 amino acids. CDR3 loop: CASSRPGQGIHEQFF. DNA for the CDR3: TGTGCCAGCAGTCGTCCGGGACAGGGGATTCATGAGCAGTTCTTC.

The rearrangement uses TRBV6-2 or TRBV6-3 and TRBJ2-3; no clear D. Looked up from germline, CDR1 is MNHEY and CDR2 is SVGEGT. Trimming shortened V by 4 bases and J by 11 bases, and 10 bases separated the two germline ends. The CDR3 is made up of 11 amino acids. CDR3: CASSFMRRQYF. As DNA, the CDR3 is TGTGCCAGCAGTTTTATGCGGAGGCAGTATTTT.

This clonotype was seen more than once but under ten times. The chain links TRBV20-1 to TRBJ2-3; D is uncertain. The germline CDR1 and CDR2 sequences are DFQATT and SNEGSKA (reference sequence). CDR3 length: 15 amino acids. V lost 5 bases and J lost 2, with 17 bases in between. The CDR3 DNA is TGCAGTGCTCTTCCAGGTCTGGGTATCACAGATACGCAGTATTTT. It yields the protein CSALPGLGITDTQYF.

This clonotype has more than one count but fewer than ten. The chain uses TRBV20-1 and TRBJ1-5; TRBD1 aligns across 8 bases. Germline loops: CDR1 DFQATT, CDR2 SNEGSKA (reference sequence). J lost 7 bases, V lost 4 bases, and 6 bases had no gene match. The CDR3 length is 13 residues. CDR3: CSATQGAGQPQHF. CDR3 nucleotide sequence: TGCAGTGCTACCCAGGGGGCCGGGCAGCCCCAGCATTTT.

This clonotype has just one count. This chain joins TRBV6-5 and TRBJ2-1, with D hard to call. V lost 0 bases, J lost 3 bases, and 12 bases lay in between. Germline CDR1 is MNHEY and CDR2 is SVGAGI. The CDR3 contains 16 residues. The CDR3 sequence is CASSYSSLTVYNEQFF. The CDR3 DNA reads as TGTGCCAGCAGTTACTCTTCCCTAACAGTCTACAATGAGCAGTTCTTC.

This clonotype occurred a few times. The chain joins TRBV28 to TRBJ2-1; D is uncertain. The V gene's germline CDR1 is MDHEN and CDR2 SYDVKM. CDR3 length: 13 amino acids. Trimming left V 7 bases short and J 10 bases short, with 17 bases between. CDR3 amino acids: CASTGPGLREQFF. CDR3 in DNA: TGTGCCAGCACCGGGCCCGGATTAAGGGAGCAGTTCTTC.

This clonotype was detected a few times. The genes are TRBV9 and TRBJ2-3; D is undetermined. V lost 0 bases to trimming and J lost 6 bases, with 14 bases between them. Germline V gene sequence: CDR1 SGDLS, CDR2 YYNGEE. The CDR3 totals 15 residues. The CDR3 DNA reads as TGTGCCAGCAGCGTAGAAGGGTTGAGTCCCGATACGCAGTATTTT. Protein product: CASSVEGLSPDTQYF.

The chain combines TRBV4-3 with TRBJ1-2; TRBD1 might be the D (6 bases). The germline gives CDR1 LGHNA, CDR2 YSLEER. The CDR3 totals 15 residues. V lost 1 base, J lost 5 bases, and 14 bases lay in between. The CDR3 sequence is CASSQVVGGSYGYTF. The CDR3 DNA sequence: TGCGCCAGCAGCCAAGTAGTAGGGGGGAGTTATGGCTACACCTTC.

DNA of the CDR3: TGCGCCAGCAGCTTGAGTTGGGAAAACTACGAGCAGTACTTC. Residues: CASSLSWENYEQYF. The rearrangement joins TRBV5-1 to TRBJ2-7; D unclear. CDR3 length: 14 residues. The germline V gene has CDR1 SGHRS and CDR2 YFSETQ. V lost 1 base and J 3 bases, leaving 11 bases between the germline ends. Together with reference TRBV5-1 and TRBJ2-7, the CDR3 gives the full variable domain: KAGVTQTPRYLIKTRGQQVTLSCSPISGHRSVSWYQQTPGQGLQFLFEYFSETQRNKGNFPGRFSGRQFSNSRSEMNVSTLELGDSALYLCASSLSWENYEQYFGPGTRLTVT.

This clonotype was detected a few times. This chain uses TRBV4-2 with TRBJ1-4; 8 bases are shared with TRBD1. From germline, CDR1 is LGHNA and CDR2 YNFKEQ. Losses at the gene ends were 0 bases for V and 12 bases for J; bases not matched to a gene: 6. The CDR3 is 14 amino acids. The CDR3 sequence is CASSQDDRGGELFF. CDR3 bases: TGTGCCAGCAGCCAAGATGACAGGGGCGGGGAACTGTTTTTT.